This T cell receptor (beta chain) comes out of a study of blood T cell repertoires in COVID-19. The CDR3 loop spans 15 amino acids. Germline lookup yields CDR1 SGHRS and CDR2 YFSETQ. Trimming stripped 2 bases from V and 2 bases from J, with 12 bases between. This table comes from immunoSEQ multiplex PCR, and its TCRdb copy is limited to in-frame clones, with some not included. The sample contains 55,000 to 80,000 clones, roughly 83% of which appear only once. The chain joins TRBV5-1 to TRBJ2-3; the D gene is possibly TRBD1 (5 bases). Sequencing was performed on peripheral blood. This sequence was found in an elderly woman with acute or convalescent COVID-19. CDR3 DNA sequence: TGCGCCAGCAGCTTTACAATGGGGCTCACAGATACGCAGTATTTT. Amino acids: CASSFTMGLTDTQYF.